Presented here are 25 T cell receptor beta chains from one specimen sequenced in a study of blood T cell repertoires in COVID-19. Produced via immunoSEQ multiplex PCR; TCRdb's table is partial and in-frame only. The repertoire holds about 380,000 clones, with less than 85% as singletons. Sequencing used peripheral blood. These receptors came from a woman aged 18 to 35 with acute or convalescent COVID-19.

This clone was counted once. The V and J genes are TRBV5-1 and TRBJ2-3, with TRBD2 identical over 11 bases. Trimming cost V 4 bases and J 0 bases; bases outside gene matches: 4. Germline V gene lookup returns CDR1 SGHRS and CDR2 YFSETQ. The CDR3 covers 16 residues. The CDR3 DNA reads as TGCGCCAGCAGCCAGGGACTAGCGGTTAGCACAGATACGCAGTATTTT. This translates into CASSQGLAVSTDTQYF.

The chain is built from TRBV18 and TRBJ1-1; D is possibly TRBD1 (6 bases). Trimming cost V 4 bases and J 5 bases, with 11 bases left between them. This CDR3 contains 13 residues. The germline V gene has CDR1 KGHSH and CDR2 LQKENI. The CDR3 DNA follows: TGTGCCAGCTCACGCCAGGGGTCGACTGAAGCTTTCTTT. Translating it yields CASSRQGSTEAFF. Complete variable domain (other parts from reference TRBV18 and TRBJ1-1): NAGVMQNPRHLVRRRGQEARLRCSPMKGHSHVYWYRQLPEEGLKFMVYLQKENIIDESGMPKERFSAEFPKEGPSILRIQQVVRGDSAAYFCASSRQGSTEAFFGQGTRLTVV.

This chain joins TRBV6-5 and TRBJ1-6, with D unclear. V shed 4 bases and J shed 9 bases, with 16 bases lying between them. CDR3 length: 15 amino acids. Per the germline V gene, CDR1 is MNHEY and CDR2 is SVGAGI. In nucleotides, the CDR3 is TGTGCCAGCAGTTCCCCGGCGGTTGGGAGTTCACCCCTCCACTTT. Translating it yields CASSSPAVGSSPLHF.

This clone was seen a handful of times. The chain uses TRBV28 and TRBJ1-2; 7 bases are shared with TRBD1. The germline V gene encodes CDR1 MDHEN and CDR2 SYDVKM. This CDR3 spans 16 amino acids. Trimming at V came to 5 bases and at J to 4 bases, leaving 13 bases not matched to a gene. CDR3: CASSPADRSPLYGYTF. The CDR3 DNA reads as TGTGCCAGCAGTCCGGCGGACAGGAGCCCTCTCTATGGCTACACCTTC.

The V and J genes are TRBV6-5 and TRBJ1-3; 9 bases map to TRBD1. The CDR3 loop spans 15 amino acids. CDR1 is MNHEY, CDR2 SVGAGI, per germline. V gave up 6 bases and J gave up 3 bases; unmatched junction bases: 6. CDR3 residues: CASSSGTGFGNTIYF. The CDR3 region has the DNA TGTGCCAGCAGCTCCGGGACAGGGTTTGGAAACACCATATATTTT.

The CDR3 region is CASSYGTGNQPQHF. The CDR3 DNA sequence: TGTGCCAGCAGTTACGGGACAGGGAATCAGCCCCAGCATTTT. J is TRBJ1-5 and V is TRBV6-5; 9 nucleotides match TRBD1. Losses at the gene ends were 2 bases for V and 4 bases for J; bases not matched to a gene: 0. Germline CDR1 MNHEY, CDR2 SVGAGI. The CDR3 is made up of 14 amino acids.

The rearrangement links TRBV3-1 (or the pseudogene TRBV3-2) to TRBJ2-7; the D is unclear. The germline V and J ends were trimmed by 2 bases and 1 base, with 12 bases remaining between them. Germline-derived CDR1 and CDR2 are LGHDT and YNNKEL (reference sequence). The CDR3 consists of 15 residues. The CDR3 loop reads CASSQPFLDSYEQYF. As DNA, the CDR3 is TGTGCCAGCAGCCAACCCTTTCTAGATTCCTACGAGCAGTACTTC.

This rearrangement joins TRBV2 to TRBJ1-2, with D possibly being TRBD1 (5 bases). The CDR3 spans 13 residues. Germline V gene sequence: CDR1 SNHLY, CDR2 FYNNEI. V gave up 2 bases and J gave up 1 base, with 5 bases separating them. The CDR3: CASSERGNYGYTF. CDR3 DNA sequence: TGTGCCAGCAGTGAAAGGGGTAACTATGGCTACACCTTC.

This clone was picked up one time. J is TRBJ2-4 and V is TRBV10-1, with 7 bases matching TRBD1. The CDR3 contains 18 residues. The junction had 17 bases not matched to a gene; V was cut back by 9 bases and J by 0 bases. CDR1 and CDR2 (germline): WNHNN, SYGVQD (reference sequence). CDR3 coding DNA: TGCGCCAGGCCGTCGGACCCGGGACAGATGGTAGCCAAAAACATTCAGTACTTC. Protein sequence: CARPSDPGQMVAKNIQYF.

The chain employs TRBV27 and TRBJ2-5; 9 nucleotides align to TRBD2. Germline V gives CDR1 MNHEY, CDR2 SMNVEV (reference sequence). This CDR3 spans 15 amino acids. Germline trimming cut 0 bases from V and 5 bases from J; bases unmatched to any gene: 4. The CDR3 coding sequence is TGTGCCAGCAGTTTATCGAGGCTAGCGGGGGAGACCCAGTACTTC. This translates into CASSLSRLAGETQYF.

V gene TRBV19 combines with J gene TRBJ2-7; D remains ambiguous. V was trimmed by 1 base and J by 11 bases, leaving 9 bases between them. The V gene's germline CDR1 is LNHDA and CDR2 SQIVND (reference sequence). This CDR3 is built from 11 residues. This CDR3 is CASSIAGRKYF. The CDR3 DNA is TGTGCCAGTAGTATAGCAGGCCGGAAGTACTTC.

The CDR3: CASSRKGGYTF. Written as DNA, the CDR3 is TGTGCCAGCAGTCGCAAGGGGGGCTACACCTTC. The gene calls are TRBV28 and TRBJ1-2, with D possibly being TRBD1 (5 bases). This CDR3 has 11 residues. The germline V gene has CDR1 MDHEN and CDR2 SYDVKM. Trimming shortened V by 5 bases and J by 8 bases, and 9 bases separated the two germline ends.

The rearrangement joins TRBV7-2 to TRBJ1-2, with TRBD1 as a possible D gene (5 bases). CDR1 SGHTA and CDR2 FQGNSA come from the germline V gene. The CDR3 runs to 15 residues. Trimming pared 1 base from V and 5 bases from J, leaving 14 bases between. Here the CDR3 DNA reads TGTGCCAGCAGCTTAGGTCAAGGGGCAATATATGGCTACACCTTC. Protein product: CASSLGQGAIYGYTF.

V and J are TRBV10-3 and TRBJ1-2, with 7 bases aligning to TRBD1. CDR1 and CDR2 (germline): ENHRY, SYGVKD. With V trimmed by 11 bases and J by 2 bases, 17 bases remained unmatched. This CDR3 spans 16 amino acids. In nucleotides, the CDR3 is TGTGCCTCGGGGGCGGGACAGTCCGAGATGAACTATGGCTACACCTTC. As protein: CASGAGQSEMNYGYTF.

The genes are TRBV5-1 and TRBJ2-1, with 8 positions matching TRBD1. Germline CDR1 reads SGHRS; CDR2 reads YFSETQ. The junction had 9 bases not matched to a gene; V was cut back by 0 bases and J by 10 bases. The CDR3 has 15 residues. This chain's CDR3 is CASSLGGTGSGEQFF. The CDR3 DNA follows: TGCGCCAGCAGCTTGGGCGGGACAGGTTCAGGGGAGCAGTTCTTC.

The CDR3 DNA reads TGCAGCACCAGACTGGACTACAACTATGGCTACACCTTC. It is translated as CSTRLDYNYGYTF. The rearrangement joins TRBV29-1 to TRBJ1-2, with D uncertain. The CDR3 sequence is 13 residues long. With 8 bases removed from V and 2 bases from J, the gap between germline ends came to 15 bases. Germline values: CDR1 SQVTM, CDR2 ANQGSEA.

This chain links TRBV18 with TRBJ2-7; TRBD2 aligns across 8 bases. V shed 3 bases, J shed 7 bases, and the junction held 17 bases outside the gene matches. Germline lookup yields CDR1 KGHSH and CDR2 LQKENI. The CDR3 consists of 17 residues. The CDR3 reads CASSPYLTSAIGGEQYF. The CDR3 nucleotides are TGTGCCAGCTCACCTTATCTGACTAGCGCCATTGGAGGGGAGCAGTACTTC.

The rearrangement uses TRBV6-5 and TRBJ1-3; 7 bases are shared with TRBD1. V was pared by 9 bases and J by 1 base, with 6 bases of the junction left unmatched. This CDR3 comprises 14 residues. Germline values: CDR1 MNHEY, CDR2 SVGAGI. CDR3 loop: CASWRGQSGNTIYF. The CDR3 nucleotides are TGTGCCAGTTGGAGGGGGCAGTCTGGAAACACCATATATTTT.

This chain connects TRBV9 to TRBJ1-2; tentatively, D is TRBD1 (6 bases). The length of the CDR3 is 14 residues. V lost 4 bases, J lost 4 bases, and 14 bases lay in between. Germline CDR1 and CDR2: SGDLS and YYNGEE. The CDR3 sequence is CASSPHTGRYGYTF. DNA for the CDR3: TGTGCCAGCAGCCCCCATACAGGGCGCTATGGCTACACCTTC.

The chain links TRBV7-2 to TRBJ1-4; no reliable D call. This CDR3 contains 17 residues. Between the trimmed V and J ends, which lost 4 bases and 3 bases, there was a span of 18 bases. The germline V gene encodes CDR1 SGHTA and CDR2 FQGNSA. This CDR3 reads CASSSSRAITANEKLFF. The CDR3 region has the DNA TGTGCCAGCAGCTCCTCGCGGGCAATAACGGCTAATGAAAAACTGTTTTTT.

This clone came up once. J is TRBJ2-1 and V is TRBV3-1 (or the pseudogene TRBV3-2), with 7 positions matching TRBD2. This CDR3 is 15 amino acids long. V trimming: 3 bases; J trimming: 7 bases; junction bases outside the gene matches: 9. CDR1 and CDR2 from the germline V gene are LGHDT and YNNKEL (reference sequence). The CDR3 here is CASSQLGGRDNEQFF. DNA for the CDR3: TGTGCCAGCAGCCAGTTGGGGGGGAGGGATAATGAGCAGTTCTTC.

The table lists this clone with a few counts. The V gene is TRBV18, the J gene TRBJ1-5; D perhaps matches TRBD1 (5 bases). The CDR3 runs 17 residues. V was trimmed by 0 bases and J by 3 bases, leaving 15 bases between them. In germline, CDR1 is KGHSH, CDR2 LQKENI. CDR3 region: CASSPPASRVDNQPQHF. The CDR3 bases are TGTGCCAGCTCACCACCAGCATCCAGGGTGGACAATCAGCCCCAGCATTTT.

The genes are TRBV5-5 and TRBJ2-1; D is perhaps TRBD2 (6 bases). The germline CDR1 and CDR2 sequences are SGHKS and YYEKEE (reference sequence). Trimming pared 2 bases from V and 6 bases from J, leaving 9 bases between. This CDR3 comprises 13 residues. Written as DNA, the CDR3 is TGTGCCAGCAGCTTATGGGGGGTCAATGAGCAGTTCTTC. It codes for CASSLWGVNEQFF.

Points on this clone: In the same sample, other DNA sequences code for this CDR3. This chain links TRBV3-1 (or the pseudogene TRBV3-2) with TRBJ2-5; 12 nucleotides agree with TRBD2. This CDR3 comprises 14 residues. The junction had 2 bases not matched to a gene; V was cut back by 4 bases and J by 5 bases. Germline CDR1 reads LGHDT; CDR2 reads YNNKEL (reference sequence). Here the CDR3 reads CASSPLAGGETQYF. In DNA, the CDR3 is TGTGCCAGCAGCCCTCTAGCGGGAGGGGAGACCCAGTACTTC.

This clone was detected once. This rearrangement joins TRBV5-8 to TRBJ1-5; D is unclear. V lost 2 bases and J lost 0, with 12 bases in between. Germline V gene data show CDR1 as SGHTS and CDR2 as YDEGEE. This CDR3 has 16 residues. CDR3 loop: CASSFPPGYSNQPQHF. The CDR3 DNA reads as TGTGCCAGCAGCTTCCCCCCGGGGTATAGCAATCAGCCCCAGCATTTT.